This T cell receptor beta chain was sequenced during a study of blood T cell repertoires in COVID-19. Study information: PBMCs, B-cell-depleted T cells, or T cells provided the cDNA or gDNA that made up the material.

CDR1 LNHDA and CDR2 SQIVND come from the germline V gene (reference sequence). V dropped 6 bases and J dropped 8; count of bases not matched to a gene: 6. The CDR3 consists of 13 residues. TCRdb's copy holds only in-frame clones and misses some; the assay was immunoSEQ multiplex PCR. The table records roughly 59,000 clones, about four fifths of them present only once. The sequence derives from a woman aged 45-60 years with active or convalescent COVID-19. V usage is TRBV19 and J usage is TRBJ1-2, with 10 nucleotides matching TRBD1. Sequencing used peripheral blood. The DNA of the CDR3 is TGTGCCAGTAGCGACAGGGGGCTTGGCGGCTACACCTTC. This encodes CASSDRGLGGYTF.